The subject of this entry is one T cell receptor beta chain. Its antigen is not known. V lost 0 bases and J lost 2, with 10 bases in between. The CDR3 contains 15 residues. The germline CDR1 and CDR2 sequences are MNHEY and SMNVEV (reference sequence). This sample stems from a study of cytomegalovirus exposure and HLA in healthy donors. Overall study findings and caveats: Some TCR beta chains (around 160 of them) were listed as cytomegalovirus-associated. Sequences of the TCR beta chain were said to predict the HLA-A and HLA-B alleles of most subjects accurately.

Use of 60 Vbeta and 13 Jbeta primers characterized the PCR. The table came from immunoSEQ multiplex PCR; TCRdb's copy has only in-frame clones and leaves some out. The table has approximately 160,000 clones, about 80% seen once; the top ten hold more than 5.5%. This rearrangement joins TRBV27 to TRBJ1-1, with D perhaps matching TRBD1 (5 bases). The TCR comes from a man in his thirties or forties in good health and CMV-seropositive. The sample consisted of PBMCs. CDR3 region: CASSLSRGINTEAFF. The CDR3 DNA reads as TGTGCCAGCAGTTTATCGCGGGGCATAAACACTGAAGCTTTCTTT.